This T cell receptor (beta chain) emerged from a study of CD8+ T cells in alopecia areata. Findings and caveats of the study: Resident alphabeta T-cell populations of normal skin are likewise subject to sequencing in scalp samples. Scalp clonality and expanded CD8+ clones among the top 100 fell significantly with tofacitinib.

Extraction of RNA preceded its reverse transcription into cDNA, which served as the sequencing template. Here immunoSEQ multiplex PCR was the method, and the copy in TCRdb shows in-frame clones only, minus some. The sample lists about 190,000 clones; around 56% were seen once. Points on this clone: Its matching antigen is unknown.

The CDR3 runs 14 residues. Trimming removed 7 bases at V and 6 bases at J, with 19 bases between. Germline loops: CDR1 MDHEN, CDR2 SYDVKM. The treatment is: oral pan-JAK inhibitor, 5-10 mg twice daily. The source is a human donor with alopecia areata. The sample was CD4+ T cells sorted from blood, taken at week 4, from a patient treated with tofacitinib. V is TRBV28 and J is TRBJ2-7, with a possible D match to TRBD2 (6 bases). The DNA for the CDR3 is TGTGCCAGCAACTCCCCGGGACTCGTTGGCGAGCAGTACTTC. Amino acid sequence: CASNSPGLVGEQYF.